This T cell receptor beta chain was identified during a study of OX40 agonist ivuxolimab in advanced cancers. Regarding the complete study: The costimulatory receptor OX40 (CD134) was targeted by ivuxolimab, a fully human IgG2 agonistic monoclonal antibody. Intravenous ivuxolimab was administered to patients every 2 weeks at six dose levels: 0.01, 0.1, 0.3, 1.5, 3 and 10 mg/kg. Of the 52 patients in dose escalation, some 19 had hepatocellular carcinoma, around 15 had melanoma, 9 had renal cell carcinoma and 9 had head and neck cancer. The dose-escalation cohort was about 83% male with a mean age of about 60 years, ranging from 23 to 79. Prior anti-PD-1, anti-PD-L1 or anti-CTLA-4 therapy was permitted, and checkpoint inhibitors had been received by more than 35% of dose-escalation patients. Partial responses were achieved by three dose-escalation patients, of whom one had hepatocellular carcinoma and two had cutaneous melanoma. The purpose of peripheral TCRbeta sequencing was to test whether ivuxolimab changed TCR sequence diversity and led to clonal T-cell expansion. The monotherapy dose-escalation portion (N of about 50 patients) of the phase I ivuxolimab trial is reported in the paper. Study-wide conclusions, independent of this receptor: Low levels of normalized T-cell clonal expansion were also seen in some nonresponding patients. Partial responders in the 0.1-3.0 mg/kg groups had among the lowest normalized peripheral clonal expansion, especially among CD8+ T cells. After ivuxolimab, more expanded clones were found on average in CD8+ T cells than in CD4+ T cells. At doses of 0.1 to 3.0 mg/kg, clonal expansion of both CD4+ and CD8+ T cells in blood was seen between baseline and week 6. Which antigens the clonally expanded peripheral T cells were specific for was not determined.

A remark on this clone: Its antigen specificity is not known. No much larger clone exists at a distance of one base, and base qualities are not known.

The trial excluded patients who had a history of autoimmune disease or who were on systemic immunosuppression. In every dose cohort, peripheral blood was drawn for TCR sequencing at baseline, cycle 4 day 1, and cycle 7 day 1. Samples came from an open-label, multicenter, first-in-human phase I dose-escalation trial of ivuxolimab. Adults with locally advanced or metastatic melanoma, renal cell carcinoma, hepatocellular carcinoma or head and neck squamous cell carcinoma were enrolled in the trial. CD4+ and CD8+ T cells were sorted separately from peripheral blood before TCR sequencing. CDR1 and CDR2 were assigned from the germline V gene as SGHDN and FVKESK. Counted from cysteine to phenylalanine, this CDR3 has 14 amino acids. The entry retains the CDR3 DNA only, 42 bases that are in frame from base 1. Trimming removed 4 bases from V and 2 bases from J; the gene matches leave 5 bases unexplained. To sequence the TCRbeta CDR3 region, genomic DNA was isolated from the sorted cells. The immunoSEQ Assay was used to sequence the TCRbeta CDR3 regions. This immuneACCESS table, as held by TCRdb, lists in-frame sequences with V and J called but not all clones. Of the missing ones, under half trace to an unresolved V gene in checked studies; the others have no known cause. For this sample the table gives over 60,000 clones, of which 75% to 90% were detected only once. The ten largest account for around 1% of the sample.

The sequence was obtained from an adult with an advanced solid tumor such as melanoma, head and neck, liver or kidney cancer. The chain is assembled from TRBV14 and TRBJ2-7; 7 junctional bases match TRBD2. The material was CD4+ or CD8+ T cells sorted from blood, obtained in a trial of the OX40 agonist ivuxolimab. The sequence in DNA is TGTGCCAGCAGCCGGGGGGGAGGCGCCTACGAGCAGTACTTC. Its translation is CASSRGGGAYEQYF.